This T cell receptor beta chain was documented in a study of cytomegalovirus exposure and HLA in healthy donors. This clone appeared a few times. The antigen remains unidentified. Study results and caveats: Altogether, about 160 TCR beta chains were recorded as cytomegalovirus-associated. The authors later linked a missense DCLRE1C variant to TCR beta V- and J-gene trimming. Later analysis suggested most CMV-associated TCR beta chains were HLA-restricted.

The V and J ends lost 11 bases and 6 bases, in that order; junction bases with no gene match: 8. The CDR3 contains 12 residues. CDR1 is SEHNR and CDR2 is FQNEAQ in the germline V gene (reference sequence). The PCR was carried out with 60 Vbeta primers and 13 Jbeta primers. The assay was immunoSEQ multiplex PCR, and TCRdb's table has in-frame clones only and misses some. This sample yields under 150,000 clones, of which around 68% are seen a single time; 4.2% belongs to the top ten. The material sequenced was PBMCs. The sequence derives from a woman in her forties in good health and CMV-seropositive. The chain recombines TRBV7-9 with TRBJ2-7, with 9 positions matching TRBD2. Written as DNA, the CDR3 is TGTGCCGTCGGGCTAGCGGGACGCGAGCAGTACTTC. Its translation: CAVGLAGREQYF.